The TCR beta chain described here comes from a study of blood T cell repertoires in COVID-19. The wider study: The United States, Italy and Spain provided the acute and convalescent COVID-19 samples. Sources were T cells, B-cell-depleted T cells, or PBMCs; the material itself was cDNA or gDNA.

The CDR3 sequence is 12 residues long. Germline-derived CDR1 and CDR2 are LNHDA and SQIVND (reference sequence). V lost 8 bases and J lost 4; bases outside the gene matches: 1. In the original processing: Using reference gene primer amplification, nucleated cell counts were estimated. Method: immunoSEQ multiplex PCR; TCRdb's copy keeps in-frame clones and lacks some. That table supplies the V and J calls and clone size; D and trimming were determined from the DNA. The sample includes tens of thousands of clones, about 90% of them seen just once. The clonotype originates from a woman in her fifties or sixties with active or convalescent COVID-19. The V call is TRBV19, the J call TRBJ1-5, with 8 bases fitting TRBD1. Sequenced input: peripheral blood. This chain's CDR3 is CASRDRNQPQHF. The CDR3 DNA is TGTGCCAGTCGGGACAGGAATCAGCCCCAGCATTTT.